Each of the 7 T cell receptor beta chains below was sequenced from the same sample in a study of blood T cell repertoires in COVID-19. Measured with immunoSEQ multiplex PCR; TCRdb has only the in-frame clones, and not every one. The table records about 360,000 clones, around 87% of them present only once. Sequencing used PBMCs or T cells enriched from blood (not recorded which). The receptor set was obtained from a man aged 40-49 years in a cohort exposed to, infected with or recovered from COVID-19 (not recorded which).

This chain connects TRBV19 to TRBJ1-4; D gene unclear. The CDR3 is made up of 17 amino acids. CDR1 and CDR2 (germline): LNHDA, SQIVND (reference sequence). Trimming took 4 bases from V and 0 from J, leaving 15 bases between them. The CDR3 loop is CASSTREMRATNEKLFF. DNA for the CDR3: TGTGCCAGTAGTACTCGGGAGATGAGGGCAACTAATGAAAAACTGTTTTTT.

The V call is TRBV27, the J call TRBJ1-4, with D maybe TRBD1 (5 bases). This CDR3 comprises 14 residues. Germline V CDR1 and CDR2: MNHEY, SMNVEV (reference sequence). Trimming shortened V by 7 bases and J by 8 bases, and 17 bases separated the two germline ends. As DNA, the CDR3 is TGTGCCAGCACCGGTCAGGGACTAGGCGAAAAACTGTTTTTT. It codes for CASTGQGLGEKLFF.

The genes are TRBV3-1 (or the pseudogene TRBV3-2) and TRBJ2-7; D call uncertain. This CDR3 is 12 amino acids long. The germline V gene encodes CDR1 LGHDT and CDR2 YNNKEL (reference sequence). Trimming shortened V by 0 bases and J by 5 bases, and 5 bases separated the two germline ends. CDR3 sequence (DNA): TGTGCCAGCAGCCAAGAAGACAACGAGCAGTACTTC. As protein: CASSQEDNEQYF.

The gene calls are TRBV2 and TRBJ2-7, with 7 bases lining up with TRBD1. This CDR3 contains 14 residues. Germline CDR1 is SNHLY and CDR2 is FYNNEI. The junction had 7 bases not matched to a gene; V was cut back by 5 bases and J by 3 bases. CDR3: CASSRQGDFYEQYF. CDR3 coding DNA: TGTGCCAGCAGTCGACAGGGAGATTTCTACGAGCAGTACTTC.

The chain's CDR3 is CAISGGGRGSYEQYF. In DNA, the CDR3 is TGTGCCATCAGTGGGGGGGGACGGGGCTCCTACGAGCAGTACTTC. This chain joins TRBV10-3 and TRBJ2-7, with 7 positions matching TRBD2. This CDR3 spans 15 amino acids. The V and J ends lost 4 bases and 0 bases, in that order; junction bases with no gene match: 6. Germline-derived CDR1 and CDR2 are ENHRY and SYGVKD.

V gene TRBV25-1 combines with J gene TRBJ1-1; the match to TRBD1 covers 9 bases. Germline V gene sequence: CDR1 MGHDK, CDR2 SYGVNS. This CDR3 spans 15 amino acids. Unmatched junction bases numbered 9, after V lost 6 bases and J lost 4 bases. The CDR3 nucleotides are TGTGCCAGCAGGGGACAGGGCGGTATGGGCACTGAAGCTTTCTTT. Amino acids: CASRGQGGMGTEAFF.

V and J are TRBV6-2 or TRBV6-3 and TRBJ2-7, with TRBD1 as a possible D gene (5 bases). V was pared by 2 bases and J by 7 bases, with 18 bases between. The CDR3 totals 15 residues. Germline loops: CDR1 MNHEY, CDR2 SVGEGT. This chain's CDR3 is CASSYGLAGKGEQYF. CDR3 nucleotides: TGTGCCAGCAGTTACGGGCTTGCAGGAAAGGGGGAGCAGTACTTC.